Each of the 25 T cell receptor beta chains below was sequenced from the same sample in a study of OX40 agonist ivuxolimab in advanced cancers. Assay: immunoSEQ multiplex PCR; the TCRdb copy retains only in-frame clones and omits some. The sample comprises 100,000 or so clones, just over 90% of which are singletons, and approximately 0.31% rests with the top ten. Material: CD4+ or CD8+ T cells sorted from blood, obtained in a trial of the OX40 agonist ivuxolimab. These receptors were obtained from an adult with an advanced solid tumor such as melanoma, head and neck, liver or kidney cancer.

The DNA of the CDR3 is TGCGCCAGCAGCTTGCCGAACGAGCCCTACGAGCAGTACTTC. As protein: CASSLPNEPYEQYF. V gene TRBV5-1 combines with J gene TRBJ2-7; D is ambiguous. Germline CDR1 and CDR2: SGHRS and YFSETQ. CDR3 length: 14 residues. Trimming cost V 1 base and J 2 bases, with 10 bases left between them.

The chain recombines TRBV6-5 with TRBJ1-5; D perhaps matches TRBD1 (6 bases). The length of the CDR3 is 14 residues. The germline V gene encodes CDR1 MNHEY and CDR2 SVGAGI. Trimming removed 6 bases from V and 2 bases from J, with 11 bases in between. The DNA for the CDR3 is TGTGCCAGCAGGTTTAGACAGGGCAATCAGCCCCAGCATTTT. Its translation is CASRFRQGNQPQHF.

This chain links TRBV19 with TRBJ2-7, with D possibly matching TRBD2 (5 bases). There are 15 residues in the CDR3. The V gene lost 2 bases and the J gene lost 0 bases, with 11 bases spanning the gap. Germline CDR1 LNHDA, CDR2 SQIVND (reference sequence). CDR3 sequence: CASSIRADYSYEQYF. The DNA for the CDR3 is TGTGCCAGTAGTATAAGGGCAGACTACTCCTACGAGCAGTACTTC.

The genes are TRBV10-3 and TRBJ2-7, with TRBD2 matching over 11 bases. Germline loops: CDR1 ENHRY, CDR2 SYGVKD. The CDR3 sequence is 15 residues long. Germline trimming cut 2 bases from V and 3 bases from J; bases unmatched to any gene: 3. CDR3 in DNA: TGTGCCATCAGTGAGCCTAGCGGGAGGAGCTACGAGCAGTACTTC. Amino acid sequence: CAISEPSGRSYEQYF.

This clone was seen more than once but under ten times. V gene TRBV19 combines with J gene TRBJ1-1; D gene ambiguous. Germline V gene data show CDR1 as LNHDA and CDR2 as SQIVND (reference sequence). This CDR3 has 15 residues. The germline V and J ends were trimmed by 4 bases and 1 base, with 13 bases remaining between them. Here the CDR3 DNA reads TGTGCCAGTAGTACTTCAGGACGGCCGAACACTGAAGCTTTCTTT. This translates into CASSTSGRPNTEAFF.

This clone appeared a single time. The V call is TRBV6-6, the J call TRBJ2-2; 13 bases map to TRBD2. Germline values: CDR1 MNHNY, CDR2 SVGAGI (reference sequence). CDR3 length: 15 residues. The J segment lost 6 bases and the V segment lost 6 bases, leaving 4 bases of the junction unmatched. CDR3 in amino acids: CASSRLAGGAGELFF. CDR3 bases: TGTGCCAGCAGCCGACTAGCGGGGGGAGCCGGGGAGCTGTTTTTT.

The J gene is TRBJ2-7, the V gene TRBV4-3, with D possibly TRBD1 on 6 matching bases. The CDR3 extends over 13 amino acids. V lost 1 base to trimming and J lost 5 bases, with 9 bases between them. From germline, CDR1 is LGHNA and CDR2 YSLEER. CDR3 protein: CASSQARDNEQYF. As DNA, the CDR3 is TGCGCCAGCAGCCAAGCCCGGGACAACGAGCAGTACTTC.

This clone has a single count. CDR3 amino acids: CASSQWQGSYEQYF. CDR3 in DNA: TGTGCCAGCAGCCAATGGCAGGGATCCTACGAGCAGTACTTC. The chain links TRBV4-2 to TRBJ2-7; D is perhaps TRBD1 (5 bases). The CDR3 has 14 amino acids. Trimming pared 2 bases from V and 1 base from J, leaving 9 bases between. Per the germline V gene, CDR1 is LGHNA and CDR2 is YNFKEQ.

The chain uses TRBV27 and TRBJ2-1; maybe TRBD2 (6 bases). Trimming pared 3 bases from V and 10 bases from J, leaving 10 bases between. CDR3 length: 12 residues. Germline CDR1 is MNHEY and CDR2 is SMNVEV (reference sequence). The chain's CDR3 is CASSFLAGEQFF. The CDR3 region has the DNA TGTGCCAGCAGTTTCCTTGCGGGGGAGCAGTTCTTC.

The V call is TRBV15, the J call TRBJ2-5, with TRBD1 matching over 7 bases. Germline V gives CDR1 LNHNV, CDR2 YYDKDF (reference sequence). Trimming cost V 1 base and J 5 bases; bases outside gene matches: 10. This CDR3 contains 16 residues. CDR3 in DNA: TGTGCCACCAGCAGAGTTCCGACAGGGTCCTACGAGACCCAGTACTTC. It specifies CATSRVPTGSYETQYF.

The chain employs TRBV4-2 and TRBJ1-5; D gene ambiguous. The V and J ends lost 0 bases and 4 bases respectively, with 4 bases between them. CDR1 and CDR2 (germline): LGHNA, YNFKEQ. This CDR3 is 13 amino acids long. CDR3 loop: CASSQDPNQPQHF. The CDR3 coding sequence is TGTGCCAGCAGCCAAGATCCGAATCAGCCCCAGCATTTT.

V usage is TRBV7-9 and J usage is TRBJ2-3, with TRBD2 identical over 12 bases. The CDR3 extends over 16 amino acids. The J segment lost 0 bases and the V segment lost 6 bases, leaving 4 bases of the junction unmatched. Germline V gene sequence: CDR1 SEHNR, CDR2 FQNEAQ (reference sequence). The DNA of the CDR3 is TGTGCCAGCAGGACCGGGACTAGCGGGAGCACAGATACGCAGTATTTT. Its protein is CASRTGTSGSTDTQYF.

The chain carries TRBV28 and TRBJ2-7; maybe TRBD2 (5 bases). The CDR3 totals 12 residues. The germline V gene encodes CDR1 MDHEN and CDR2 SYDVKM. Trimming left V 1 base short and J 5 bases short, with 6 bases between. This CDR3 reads CASSLFGNEQYF. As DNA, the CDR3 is TGTGCCAGCAGTTTATTCGGGAACGAGCAGTACTTC.

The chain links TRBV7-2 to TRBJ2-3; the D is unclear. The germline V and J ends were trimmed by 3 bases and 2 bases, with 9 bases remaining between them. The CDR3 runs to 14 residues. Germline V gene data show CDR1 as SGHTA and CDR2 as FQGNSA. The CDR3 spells CASSLRLITDTQYF. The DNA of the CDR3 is TGTGCCAGCAGCTTGCGACTTATCACAGATACGCAGTATTTT.

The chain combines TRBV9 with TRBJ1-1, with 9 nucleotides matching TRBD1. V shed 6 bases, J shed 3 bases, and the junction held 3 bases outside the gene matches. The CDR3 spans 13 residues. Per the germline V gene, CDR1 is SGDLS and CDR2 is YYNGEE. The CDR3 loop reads CASNRDRDTEAFF. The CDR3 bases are TGTGCCAGCAATCGGGACAGGGACACTGAAGCTTTCTTT.

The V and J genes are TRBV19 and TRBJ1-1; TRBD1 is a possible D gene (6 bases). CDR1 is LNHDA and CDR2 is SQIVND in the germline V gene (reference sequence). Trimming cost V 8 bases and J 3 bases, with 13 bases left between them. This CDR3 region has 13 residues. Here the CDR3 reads CASLQGKDTEAFF. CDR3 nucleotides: TGTGCCAGTCTGCAGGGGAAGGACACTGAAGCTTTCTTT.

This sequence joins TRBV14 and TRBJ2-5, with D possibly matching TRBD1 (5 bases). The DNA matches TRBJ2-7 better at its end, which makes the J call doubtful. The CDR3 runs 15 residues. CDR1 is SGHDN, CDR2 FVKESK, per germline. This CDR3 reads CASSQLGQGGYEQYF. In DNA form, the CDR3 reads TGTGCCAGCAGCCAGCTGGGCCAGGGCGGTTACGAGCAGTACTTC.

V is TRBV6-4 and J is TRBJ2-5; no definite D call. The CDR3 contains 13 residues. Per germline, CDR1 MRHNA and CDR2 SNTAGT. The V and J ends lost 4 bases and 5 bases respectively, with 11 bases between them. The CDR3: CASSVYGGETQYF. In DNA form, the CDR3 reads TGTGCCAGCAGTGTGTACGGTGGGGAGACCCAGTACTTC.

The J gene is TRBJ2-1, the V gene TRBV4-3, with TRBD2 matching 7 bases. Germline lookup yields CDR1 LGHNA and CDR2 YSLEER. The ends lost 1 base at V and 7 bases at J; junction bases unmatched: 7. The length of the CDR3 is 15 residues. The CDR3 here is CASSQGLAGENEQFF. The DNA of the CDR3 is TGCGCCAGCAGCCAAGGGTTAGCGGGTGAGAATGAGCAGTTCTTC.

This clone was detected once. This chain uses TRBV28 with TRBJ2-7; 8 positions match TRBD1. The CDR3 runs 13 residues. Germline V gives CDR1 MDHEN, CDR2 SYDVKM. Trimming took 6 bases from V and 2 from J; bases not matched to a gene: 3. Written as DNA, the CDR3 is TGTGCCAGCAGGCAGGGGGCAACCTACGAGCAGTACTTC. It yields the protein CASRQGATYEQYF.

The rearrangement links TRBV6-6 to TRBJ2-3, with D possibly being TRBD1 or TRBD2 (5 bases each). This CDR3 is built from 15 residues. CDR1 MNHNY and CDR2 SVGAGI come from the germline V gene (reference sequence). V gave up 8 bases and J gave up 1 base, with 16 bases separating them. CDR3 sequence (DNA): TGTGCCAGCCCCCCCACCGGGACGCGCACAGATACGCAGTATTTT. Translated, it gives CASPPTGTRTDTQYF.

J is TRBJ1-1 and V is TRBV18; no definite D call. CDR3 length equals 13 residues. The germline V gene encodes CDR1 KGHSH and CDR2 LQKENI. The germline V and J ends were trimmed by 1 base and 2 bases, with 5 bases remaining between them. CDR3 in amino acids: CASSPQGNTEAFF. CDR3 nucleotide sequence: TGTGCCAGCTCACCACAAGGTAACACTGAAGCTTTCTTT.

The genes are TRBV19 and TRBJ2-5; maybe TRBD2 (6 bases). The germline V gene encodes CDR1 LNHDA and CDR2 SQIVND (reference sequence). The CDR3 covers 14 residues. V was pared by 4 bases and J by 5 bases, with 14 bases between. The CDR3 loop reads CASSTSSGGETQYF. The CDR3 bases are TGTGCCAGTAGTACATCATCAGGAGGGGAGACCCAGTACTTC. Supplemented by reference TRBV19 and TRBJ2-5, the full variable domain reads DGGITQSPKYLFRKEGQNVTLSCEQNLNHDAMYWYRQDPGQGLRLIYYSQIVNDFQKGDIAEGYSVSREKKESFPLTVTSAQKNPTAFYLCASSTSSGGETQYFGPGTRLLVL.

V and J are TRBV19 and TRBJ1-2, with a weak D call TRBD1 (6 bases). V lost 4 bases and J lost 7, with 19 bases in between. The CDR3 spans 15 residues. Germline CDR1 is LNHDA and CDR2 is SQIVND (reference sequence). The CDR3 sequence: CASSRVQGRNAGYTF. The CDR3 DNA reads TGTGCCAGTAGTAGAGTACAGGGAAGGAACGCTGGCTACACCTTC. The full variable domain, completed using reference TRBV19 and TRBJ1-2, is DGGITQSPKYLFRKEGQNVTLSCEQNLNHDAMYWYRQDPGQGLRLIYYSQIVNDFQKGDIAEGYSVSREKKESFPLTVTSAQKNPTAFYLCASSRVQGRNAGYTFGSGTRLTVV.

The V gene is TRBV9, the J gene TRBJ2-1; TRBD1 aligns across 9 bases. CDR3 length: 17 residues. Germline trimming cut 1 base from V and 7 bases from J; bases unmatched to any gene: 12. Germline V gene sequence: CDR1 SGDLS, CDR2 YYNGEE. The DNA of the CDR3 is TGTGCCAGCAGCGTAACCGGGACAGGGCTCCCCCCAAATGAGCAGTTCTTC. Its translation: CASSVTGTGLPPNEQFF.